These 12 T cell receptor beta chains were sequenced from one sample in a study of cytomegalovirus exposure and HLA in healthy donors. 13 Jbeta primers and 60 Vbeta primers were used for the PCR. TCRdb keeps only in-frame clones here, not all; method: immunoSEQ multiplex PCR. The sample has about 160,000 clones, about 76% seen once. The sample was PBMCs. Every receptor here comes from a middle-aged woman in good health and CMV-seropositive.

This clone has only a few counts. J is TRBJ2-3 and V is TRBV5-1; tentatively, D is TRBD1 (5 bases). The CDR3 runs to 14 residues. V dropped 5 bases and J dropped 0 bases, with 10 bases sitting between them. CDR1 and CDR2 (germline): SGHRS, YFSETQ. CDR3 in DNA: TGCGCCAGCAGGGACACAGCTAGCACAGATACGCAGTATTTT. Translating it yields CASRDTASTDTQYF. The full variable domain, with the rest looked up from reference TRBV5-1 and TRBJ2-3, is KAGVTQTPRYLIKTRGQQVTLSCSPISGHRSVSWYQQTPGQGLQFLFEYFSETQRNKGNFPGRFSGRQFSNSRSEMNVSTLELGDSALYLCASRDTASTDTQYFGPGTRLTVL.

This chain joins TRBV7-2 and TRBJ1-1; 9 bases align to TRBD1. The CDR3 covers 14 residues. V lost 5 bases, J lost 1 base, and 2 bases stayed unmatched. Germline-derived CDR1 and CDR2 are SGHTA and FQGNSA. The CDR3 protein is CASSPDRGNTEAFF. For the CDR3, the DNA is TGTGCCAGCAGCCCGGACAGGGGGAACACTGAAGCTTTCTTT.

The chain combines TRBV20-1 with TRBJ2-7; D is unresolved. The CDR3 has 11 amino acids. Trimming removed 7 bases at V and 2 bases at J, with 9 bases between. Germline V CDR1 and CDR2: DFQATT, SNEGSKA (reference sequence). CDR3 protein: CSVRSAYEQYF. CDR3 nucleotide sequence: TGCAGTGTGCGGTCAGCCTACGAGCAGTACTTC.

Concerning this clone itself: Additional DNA sequences in this sample encode the identical CDR3. CDR3 DNA sequence: TGTGCCAGCAGCGTAATAGCGGGGGGGCCAAATGAGCAGTTCTTC. Its protein is CASSVIAGGPNEQFF. V is TRBV9 and J is TRBJ2-1; TRBD2 agrees at 11 bases. CDR1 is SGDLS, CDR2 YYNGEE, per germline. V was clipped by 1 base and J by 7 bases; unmatched bases: 4. The CDR3 runs 15 residues.

This sequence joins TRBV30 and TRBJ1-6; D is uncertain. Germline V gives CDR1 GTSNPN, CDR2 SVGIG (reference sequence). The CDR3 is 14 residues long. V was pared by 0 bases and J by 8 bases, with 11 bases between. The CDR3 nucleotides read TGTGCCTGGAGTGTACCGGGCGGGCATTCACCCCTCCACTTT. Translation: CAWSVPGGHSPLHF.

There are a few counts of this clone. J is TRBJ2-1 and V is TRBV11-3; 7 bases align to TRBD2. The CDR3 has 17 amino acids. CDR1 SGHNT and CDR2 YENEEA come from the germline V gene. The J segment lost 10 bases and the V segment lost 1 base, leaving 16 bases of the junction unmatched. The CDR3 DNA reads TGTGCCAGCAGCTTAGGCGGGCTTGAGCGGGATGCATCCGAGCAGTTCTTC. Protein: CASSLGGLERDASEQFF.

The chain combines TRBV6-5 with TRBJ2-5; 10 nucleotides align to TRBD1. The J call may be wrong; the DNA end is better matched by TRBJ2-7. CDR1 and CDR2 from the germline V gene are MNHEY and SVGAGI. This CDR3 has 13 residues. CDR3 sequence (DNA): TGTGCCAGCAGTACGGACAGGGGGTACGAGCAGTACTTC. Translated: CASSTDRGYEQYF.

The chain links TRBV6-6 to TRBJ1-5; D might be TRBD1 (5 bases). The germline gives CDR1 MNHNY, CDR2 SVGAGI (reference sequence). The CDR3 length is 14 residues. V was clipped by 3 bases and J by 10 bases, with 16 bases between them. The CDR3 region is CASSYGTGGLPQHF. In DNA form, the CDR3 reads TGTGCCAGCAGTTATGGGACCGGGGGTCTTCCCCAGCATTTT.

V is TRBV29-1 and J is TRBJ2-1; D is ambiguous. Trimming removed 2 bases at V and 5 bases at J, with 13 bases between. Germline lookup yields CDR1 SQVTM and CDR2 ANQGSEA. The length of the CDR3 is 14 residues. This CDR3 reads CSVERWQTNNEQFF. In DNA, the CDR3 is TGCAGCGTTGAAAGATGGCAGACAAACAATGAGCAGTTCTTC.

In its sample, this clone was seen a few times. J is TRBJ1-4 and V is TRBV19; 7 nucleotides line up with TRBD1. The J segment lost 0 bases and the V segment lost 6 bases, leaving 1 base of the junction unmatched. The CDR3 sequence is 14 residues long. The germline gives CDR1 LNHDA, CDR2 SQIVND (reference sequence). The CDR3 spells CASRGTATNEKLFF. CDR3 coding DNA: TGTGCCAGTAGGGGGACAGCAACTAATGAAAAACTGTTTTTT.

As concerns this clone: The sample holds other DNA sequences that translate to the same CDR3. The V gene is TRBV6-5, the J gene TRBJ2-3; the match to TRBD1 covers 7 bases. The CDR3 has 13 residues. Trimming took 6 bases from V and 0 from J; bases not matched to a gene: 0. The V gene's germline CDR1 is MNHEY and CDR2 SVGAGI. The CDR3 DNA reads TGTGCCAGCAGGGACAGGAGCACAGATACGCAGTATTTT. Amino acids: CASRDRSTDTQYF.

This chain connects TRBV19 to TRBJ1-1, with D tentatively TRBD1 (5 bases). The CDR3 consists of 15 residues. The germline gives CDR1 LNHDA, CDR2 SQIVND (reference sequence). V was pared by 3 bases and J by 3 bases, with 14 bases between. CDR3 protein: CASSILGARDTEAFF. The CDR3 DNA reads as TGTGCCAGTAGTATCCTAGGGGCCCGGGACACTGAAGCTTTCTTT.